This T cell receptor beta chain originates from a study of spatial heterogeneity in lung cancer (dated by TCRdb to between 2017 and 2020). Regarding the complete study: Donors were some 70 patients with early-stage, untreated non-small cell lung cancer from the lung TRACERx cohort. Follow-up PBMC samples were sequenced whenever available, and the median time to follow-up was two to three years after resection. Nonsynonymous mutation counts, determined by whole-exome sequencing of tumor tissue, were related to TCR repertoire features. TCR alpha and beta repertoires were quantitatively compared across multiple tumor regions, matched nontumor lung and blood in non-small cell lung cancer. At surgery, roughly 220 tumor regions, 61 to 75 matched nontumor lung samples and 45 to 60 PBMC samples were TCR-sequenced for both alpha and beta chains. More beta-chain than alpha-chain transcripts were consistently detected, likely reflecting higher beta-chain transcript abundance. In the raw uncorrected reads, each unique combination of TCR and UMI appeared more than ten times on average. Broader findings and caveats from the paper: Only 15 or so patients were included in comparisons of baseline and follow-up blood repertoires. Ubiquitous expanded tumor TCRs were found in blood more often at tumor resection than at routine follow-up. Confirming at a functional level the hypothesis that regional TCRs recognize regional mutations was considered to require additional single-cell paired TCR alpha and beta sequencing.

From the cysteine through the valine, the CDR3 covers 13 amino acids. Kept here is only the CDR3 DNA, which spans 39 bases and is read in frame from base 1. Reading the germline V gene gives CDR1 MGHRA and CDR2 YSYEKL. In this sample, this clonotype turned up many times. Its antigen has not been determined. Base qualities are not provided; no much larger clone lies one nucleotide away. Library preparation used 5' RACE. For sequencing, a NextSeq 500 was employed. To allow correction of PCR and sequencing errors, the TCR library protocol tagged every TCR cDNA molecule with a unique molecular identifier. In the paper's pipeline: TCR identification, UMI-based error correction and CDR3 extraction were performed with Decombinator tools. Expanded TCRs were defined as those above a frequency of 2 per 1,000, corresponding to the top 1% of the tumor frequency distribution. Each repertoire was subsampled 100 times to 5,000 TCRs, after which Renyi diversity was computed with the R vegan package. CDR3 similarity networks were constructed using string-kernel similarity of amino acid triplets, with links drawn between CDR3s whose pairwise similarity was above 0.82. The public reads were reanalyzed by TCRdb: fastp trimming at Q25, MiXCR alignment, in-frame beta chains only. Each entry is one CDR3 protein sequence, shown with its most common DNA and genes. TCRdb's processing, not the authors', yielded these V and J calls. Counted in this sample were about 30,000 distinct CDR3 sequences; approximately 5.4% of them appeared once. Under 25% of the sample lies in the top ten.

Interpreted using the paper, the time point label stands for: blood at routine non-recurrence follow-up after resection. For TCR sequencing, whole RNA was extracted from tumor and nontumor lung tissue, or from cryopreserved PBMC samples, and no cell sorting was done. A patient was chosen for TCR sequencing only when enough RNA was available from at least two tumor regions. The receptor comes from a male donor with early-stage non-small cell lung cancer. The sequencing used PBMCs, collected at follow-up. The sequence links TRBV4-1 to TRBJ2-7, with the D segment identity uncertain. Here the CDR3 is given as CTSSQDWGGEQYV. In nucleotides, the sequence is TGCACCAGCAGCCAAGATTGGGGTGGCGAGCAGTACGTC.